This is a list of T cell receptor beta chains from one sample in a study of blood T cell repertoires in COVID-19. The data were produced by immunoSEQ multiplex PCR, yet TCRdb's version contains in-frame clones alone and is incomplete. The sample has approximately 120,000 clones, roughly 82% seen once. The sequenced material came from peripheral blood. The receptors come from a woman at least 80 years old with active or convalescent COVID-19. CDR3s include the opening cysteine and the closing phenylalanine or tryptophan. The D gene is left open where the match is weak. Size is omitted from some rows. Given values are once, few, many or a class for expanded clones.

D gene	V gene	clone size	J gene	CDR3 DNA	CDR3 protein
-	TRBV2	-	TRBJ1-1	TGTGCCAGCAGGGAGACCGGACACCCGAACACTGAAGCTTTCTTT	CASRETGHPNTEAFF
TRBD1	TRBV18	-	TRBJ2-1	TGTGCCAGCTCACCACCGGTCGGGGGACAGGGCTACAATGAGCAGTTCTTC	CASSPPVGGQGYNEQFF
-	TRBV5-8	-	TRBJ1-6	TGTGCCAGCAGATTCTGGGGACTAAGGGATTCACCCCTCCACTTT	CASRFWGLRDSPLHF
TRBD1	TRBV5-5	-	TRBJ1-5	TGTGCCAGCAGGCCTTACAGGGGAGGAAGCAATCAGCCCCAGCATTTT	CASRPYRGGSNQPQHF
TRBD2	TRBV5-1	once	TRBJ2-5	TGCGCCAGCAGCTTGGTCGGTGGCGCGGGAGTGGGGGAGACCCAGTACTTC	CASSLVGGAGVGETQYF
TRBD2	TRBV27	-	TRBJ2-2	TGTGCCAGCACTAGCGGGAGGAACACCGGGGAGCTGTTTTTT	CASTSGRNTGELFF
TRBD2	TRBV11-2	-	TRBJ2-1	TGTGCCAGCAGCAGGGGACTAGCGGGATCCTACAATGAGCAGTTCTTC	CASSRGLAGSYNEQFF
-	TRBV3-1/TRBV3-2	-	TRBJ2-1	TGTGCCAGCAGCCAAGGGGCTAGCCACAATGAGCAGTTCTTC	CASSQGASHNEQFF
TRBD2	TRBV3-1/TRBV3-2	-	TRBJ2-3	TGTGCCAGCAGCCCTAGCGGGACGGCAGATACGCAGTATTTT	CASSPSGTADTQYF
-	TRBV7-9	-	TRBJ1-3	TGTGCCAGCAGCTTAAGGGGAACCCTCGGAAACACCATATATTTT	CASSLRGTLGNTIYF
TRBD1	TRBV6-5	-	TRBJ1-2	TGTGCCAGCAGTTACGGTGGGACAGGGTTCGGCTACACCTTC	CASSYGGTGFGYTF
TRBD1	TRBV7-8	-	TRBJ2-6	TGTGCCAGCAGCTTAGCGCAGGGACAGGGGCCGGGGGCCAACGTCCTGACTTTC	CASSLAQGQGPGANVLTF
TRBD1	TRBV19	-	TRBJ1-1	TGTGCCAGTAGTATAGAACAGGGGGCCCTGAACACTGAAGCTTTCTTT	CASSIEQGALNTEAFF
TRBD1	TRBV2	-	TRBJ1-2	TGTGCCAGCAGTGAAATGCTCTCAGGGGGTGGCTACACCTTC	CASSEMLSGGGYTF
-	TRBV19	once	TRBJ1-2	TGTGCCAGTAGTAGAATCCAGGGGCGCGATGGCTACACCTTC	CASSRIQGRDGYTF
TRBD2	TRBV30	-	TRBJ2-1	TGTGCCTGGAGACGGGAAGCGGGAGGACGAACTGCCTACAATGAGCAGTTCTTC	CAWRREAGGRTAYNEQFF
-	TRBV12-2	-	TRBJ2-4	TGTGCAAGTCGCTTAGACAAGACAGGATTGCGGACCGGTAATCCTCTAGCCAAAAACATTCAGTACTTC	CASRLDKTGLRTGNPLAKNIQYF
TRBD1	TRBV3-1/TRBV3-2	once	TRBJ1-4	TGTGCCAGCAGCCCAAAAGGACAGGGAGGTCCGGGTGAAAAACTGTTTTTT	CASSPKGQGGPGEKLFF
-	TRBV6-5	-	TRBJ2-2	TGTGCCAGCAGGCGAAACTTGAACACCGGGGAGCTGTTTTTT	CASRRNLNTGELFF
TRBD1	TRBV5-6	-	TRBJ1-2	TGTGCCAGCAGCTCTGACAGGGAGGTTGGCTACACCTTC	CASSSDREVGYTF
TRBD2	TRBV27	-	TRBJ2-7	TGTGCCAGCATTGCAGCGGGAGCCCCTCGATCCTACGAGCAGTACTTC	CASIAAGAPRSYEQYF
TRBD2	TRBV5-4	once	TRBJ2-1	TGTGCCAGCAGCTTGGTTTCTAGCGGGAATGAGCAGTTCTTC	CASSLVSSGNEQFF
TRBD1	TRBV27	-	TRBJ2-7	TGTGCCAGCAGTTTATTCCCCGGGACAGGGATCTACGAGCAGTACTTC	CASSLFPGTGIYEQYF
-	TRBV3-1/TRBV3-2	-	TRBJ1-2	TGTGCCAGCAGCCAGACAGTTAACTATGGCTACACCTTC	CASSQTVNYGYTF
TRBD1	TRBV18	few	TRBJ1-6	TGTGCCAGCTCACCACAGACAGGGGCTCCCCTCCACTTT	CASSPQTGAPLHF
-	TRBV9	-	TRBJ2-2	TGTGCCAGCAGCGTTCTTACGGACACCGGGGAGCTGTTTTTT	CASSVLTDTGELFF
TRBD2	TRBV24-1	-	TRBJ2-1	TGTGCCACCAGTGACCCCGGACTAGCGCCTCTGAGCTCCTACAATGAGCAGTTCTTC	CATSDPGLAPLSSYNEQFF
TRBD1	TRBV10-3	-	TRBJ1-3	TGTGCCATCAGTGGACAGGGGGCTAAAGGAAACACCATATATTTT	CAISGQGAKGNTIYF
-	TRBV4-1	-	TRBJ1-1	TGCGCCAGCAGCGGGGGGGCGGTGGTTACTGAAGCTTTCTTT	CASSGGAVVTEAFF
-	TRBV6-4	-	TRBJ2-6	TGTGCCAGCAGTGACTCGAGCCTCTCTGGGGCCAACGTCCTGACTTTC	CASSDSSLSGANVLTF
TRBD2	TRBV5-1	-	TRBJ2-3	TGCGCCAGCAGCAACTCCGGGACTAAGGTAGATACGCAGTATTTT	CASSNSGTKVDTQYF
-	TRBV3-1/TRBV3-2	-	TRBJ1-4	TGTGCCAGCAGCCAGAGGCGTCAGAGGGAAAAACTGTTTTTT	CASSQRRQREKLFF
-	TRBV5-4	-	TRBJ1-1	TGTGCCAGCAGCTTGGAAGACCAAAGAGGGGGCACTGAAGCTTTCTTT	CASSLEDQRGGTEAFF
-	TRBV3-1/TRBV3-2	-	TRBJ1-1	TGTGCCAGCAGCCAAGGGACATCAGAAGCTTTCTTT	CASSQGTSEAFF
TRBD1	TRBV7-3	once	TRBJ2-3	TGTGCCAGCAGCTCCGGGACAGGGGGTACAGATACGCAGTATTTT	CASSSGTGGTDTQYF
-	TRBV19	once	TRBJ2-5	TGTGCCAGTAGTATCGGGTCTTACCAAGAGACCCAGTACTTC	CASSIGSYQETQYF
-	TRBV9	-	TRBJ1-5	TGTGCCGGAGACTCCTTAGGGGATCAGCCCCAGCATTTT	CAGDSLGDQPQHF
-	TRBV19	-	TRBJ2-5	TGTGCCAGTAGTATTTGGGGGCCAGCAGTTCAAGAGACCCAGTACTTC	CASSIWGPAVQETQYF
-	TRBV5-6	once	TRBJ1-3	TGTGCCAGCAGCTTGGAATGGGACAACTCTGGAAACACCATATATTTT	CASSLEWDNSGNTIYF
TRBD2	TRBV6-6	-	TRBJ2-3	TGTGCCAGCAGGAAACTAGCGGGAGGCGCCCCGGATACGCAGTATTTT	CASRKLAGGAPDTQYF
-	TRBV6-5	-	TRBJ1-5	TGTGCCAGCAGCCCCGGGGCAGGGGGCAATCAGCCCCAGCATTTT	CASSPGAGGNQPQHF
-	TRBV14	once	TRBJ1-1	TGTGCCAGCAGCCAAGAACGGAGCACTGAAGCTTTCTTT	CASSQERSTEAFF
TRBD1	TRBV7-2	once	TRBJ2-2	TGTGCCAGCAGCTCATACAGGGGGACCGGGGAGCTGTTTTTT	CASSSYRGTGELFF
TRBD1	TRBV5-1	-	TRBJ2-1	TGCGCCAGCAGCCTGGGACAGGTCTCCTACAATGAGCAGTTCTTC	CASSLGQVSYNEQFF
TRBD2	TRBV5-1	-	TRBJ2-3	TGCGCCAGCAGCTCCGGACTAGCGGGAGGGAGTCAGAATACGCAGTATTTT	CASSSGLAGGSQNTQYF
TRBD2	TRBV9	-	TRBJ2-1	TGTGCCAGCAGCGTGAGGGGCATAGCGGGAGGATTCTACAATGAGCAGTTCTTC	CASSVRGIAGGFYNEQFF
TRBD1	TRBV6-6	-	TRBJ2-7	TGTGCCAGCAGGGCTAGGACAGGGGGGGCCGAGCAGTACTTC	CASRARTGGAEQYF
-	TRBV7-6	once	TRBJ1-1	TGTGCCAGCAGCTTAGATCCGGGTGGTAGGGAGGCTTTCTTT	CASSLDPGGREAFF
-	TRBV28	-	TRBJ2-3	TGTGCCAGCAGTCCCCCTCTTTATTTT	CASSPPLYF
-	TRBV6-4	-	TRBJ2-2	TGTGCCAGCAGTGAGGCTCAGTCCACCGGGGAGCTGTTTTTT	CASSEAQSTGELFF
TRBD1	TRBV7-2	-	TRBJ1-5	TGTGCCAGCAGCCCCCGGACAGGGGGCGAGGTTCAGCCCCAGCATTTT	CASSPRTGGEVQPQHF
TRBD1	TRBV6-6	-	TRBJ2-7	TGTGCCAGCAGGAAATTGAGGACAGGGACCTCCTACGAGCAGTACTTC	CASRKLRTGTSYEQYF
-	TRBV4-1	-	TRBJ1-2	TGCGCCAGCAGCCAAGCCCAGGGACTTGGCTACACCTTC	CASSQAQGLGYTF